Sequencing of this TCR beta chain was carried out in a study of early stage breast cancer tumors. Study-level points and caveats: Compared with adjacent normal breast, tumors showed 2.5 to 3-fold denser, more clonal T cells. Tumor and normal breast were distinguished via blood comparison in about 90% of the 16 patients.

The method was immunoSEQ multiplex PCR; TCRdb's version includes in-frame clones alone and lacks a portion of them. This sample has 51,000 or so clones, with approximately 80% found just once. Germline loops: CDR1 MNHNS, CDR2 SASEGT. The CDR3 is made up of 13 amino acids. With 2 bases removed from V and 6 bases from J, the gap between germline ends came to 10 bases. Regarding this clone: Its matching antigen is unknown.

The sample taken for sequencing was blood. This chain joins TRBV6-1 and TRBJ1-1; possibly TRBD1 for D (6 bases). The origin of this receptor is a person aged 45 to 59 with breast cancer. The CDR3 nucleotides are TGTGCCAGCAGTGAAATCGGGGGGCCTGAAGCTTTCTTT. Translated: CASSEIGGPEAFF.